The present T cell receptor beta chain was sequenced within a study of regulatory T cells in long-lasting Graves disease. The CDR3 totals 16 residues. The germline V gene encodes CDR1 MNHNS and CDR2 SASEGT. V lost 4 bases to trimming and J lost 6 bases; unmatched junction nucleotides: 9. Time point noted: newly diagnosed GD, antithyroid drugs for less than 3 months. Extracted PBMC RNA gave rise to the TCR library. This clonotype was detected ten times or more. iRepertoire HTBI primers and Arm-PCR of CDR3 regions built TCR beta libraries. A single record per CDR3 protein comes from TCRdb applying MiXCR to the multiplex PCR reads. Of just over 600,000 distinct CDR3 sequences in the sample, less than 20% were seen once. This sample also belongs to another study, concerning T cells in Graves' hyperthyroidism and ophthalmopathy. According to that study: Ophthalmopathy and stable hyperthyroidism were separated by a 13 V-J model.

The receptor was derived from a woman in her twenties or thirties with Graves disease. The rearrangement links TRBV6-1 to TRBJ1-5; 10 bases fit TRBD1. The source was peripheral blood mononuclear cells (PBMCs), collected at new diagnosis, from a patient treated with antithyroid drugs. The CDR3 reads CASSADRGQVGQPQHF. DNA of the CDR3: TGTGCCAGCAGTGCCGACAGGGGGCAAGTGGGTCAGCCCCAGCATTTT.